Presented here are 4 T cell receptor beta chains from one specimen sequenced in a study of cytomegalovirus exposure and HLA in healthy donors listed by TCRdb under 2017. Libraries were made using the immunoSEQ multiplex PCR assay. The multiplex PCR relied on a mix of 60 forward primers for TCR Vbeta segments and 13 reverse primers for TCR Jbeta segments. Sourced from immuneACCESS, this table was stored by TCRdb with only in-frame sequences that have V and J called. A share of the clones is absent; for the studies checked, an unresolved V gene accounts for under half, and the remainder has no known explanation. The table for this sample lists around 170,000 clones; around 86% of them were counted only once. The top ten hold less than 7% of the sample. The specimen sequenced was PBMCs. These receptors originate from a middle-aged man in good health and CMV-seropositive.

This sequence joins TRBV27 and TRBJ1-1, with D perhaps matching TRBD1 (5 bases). V was clipped by 2 bases and J by 4 bases, with 11 bases between them. CDR1 is MNHEY and CDR2 is SMNVEV in the germline V gene (reference sequence). This CDR3 has 14 residues. The CDR3 DNA reads TGTGCCAGCAGTTTAGCAGGGTCCCCCACTGAAGCTTTCTTT. Translating it yields CASSLAGSPTEAFF.

The chain carries TRBV27 and TRBJ2-1, with a tentative D call TRBD1 (5 bases). There are 15 residues in the CDR3. V was pared by 3 bases and J by 3 bases, with 12 bases between. Germline CDR1 is MNHEY and CDR2 is SMNVEV (reference sequence). The CDR3 loop is CASSFDRTRYNEQFF. For the CDR3, the DNA is TGTGCCAGCAGTTTTGATAGGACACGCTACAATGAGCAGTTCTTC.

V and J are TRBV28 and TRBJ2-5; TRBD1 aligns across 9 bases. This CDR3 region has 17 residues. Trimming removed 6 bases from V and 2 bases from J; junction bases left unmatched: 13. The germline CDR1 and CDR2 sequences are MDHEN and SYDVKM. For the CDR3, the DNA is TGTGCCAGCAGACGGACAGGGGTTTTGGGCTGGCAAGAGACCCAGTACTTC. It encodes CASRRTGVLGWQETQYF.

Note on this clone: This CDR3 is also generated by other DNA sequences in the sample. J is TRBJ1-4 and V is TRBV9; D might be TRBD1 (6 bases). Trimming left V 7 bases short and J 5 bases short, with 12 bases between. CDR3 length: 13 amino acids. Germline V gene lookup returns CDR1 SGDLS and CDR2 YYNGEE. CDR3 sequence: CASPGTLNEKLFF. Written as DNA, the CDR3 is TGTGCCAGCCCCGGGACATTGAATGAAAAACTGTTTTTT. Full variable domain (missing parts from reference TRBV9 and TRBJ1-4): DSGVTQTPKHLITATGQRVTLRCSPRSGDLSVYWYQQSLDQGLQFLIQYYNGEERAKGNILERFSAQQFPDLHSELNLSSLELGDSALYFCASPGTLNEKLFFGSGTQLSVL.